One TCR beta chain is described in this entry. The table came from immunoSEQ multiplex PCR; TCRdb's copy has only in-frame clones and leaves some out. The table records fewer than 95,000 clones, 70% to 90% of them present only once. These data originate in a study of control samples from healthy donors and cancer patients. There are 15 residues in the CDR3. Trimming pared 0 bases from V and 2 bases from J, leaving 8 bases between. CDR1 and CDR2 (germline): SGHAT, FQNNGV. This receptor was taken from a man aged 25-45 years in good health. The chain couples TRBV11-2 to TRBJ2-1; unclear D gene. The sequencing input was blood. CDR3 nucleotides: TGTGCCAGCAGCTTAGATTTGGCGGCCTACAATGAGCAGTTCTTC. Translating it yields CASSLDLAAYNEQFF.